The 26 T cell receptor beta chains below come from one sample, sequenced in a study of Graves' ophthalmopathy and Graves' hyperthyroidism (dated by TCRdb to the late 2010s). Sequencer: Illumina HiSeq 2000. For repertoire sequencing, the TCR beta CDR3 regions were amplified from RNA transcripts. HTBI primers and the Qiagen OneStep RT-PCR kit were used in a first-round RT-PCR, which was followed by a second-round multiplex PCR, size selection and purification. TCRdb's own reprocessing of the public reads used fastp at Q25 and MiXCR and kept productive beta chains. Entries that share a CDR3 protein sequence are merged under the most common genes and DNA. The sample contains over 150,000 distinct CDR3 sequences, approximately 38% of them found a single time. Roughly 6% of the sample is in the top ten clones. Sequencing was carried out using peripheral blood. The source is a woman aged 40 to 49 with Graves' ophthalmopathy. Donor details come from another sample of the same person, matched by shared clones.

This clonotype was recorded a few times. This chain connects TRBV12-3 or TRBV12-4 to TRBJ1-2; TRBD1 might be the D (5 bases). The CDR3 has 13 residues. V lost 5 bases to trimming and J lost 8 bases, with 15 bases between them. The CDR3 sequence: CASSTGTIGGYTF. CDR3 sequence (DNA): TGTGCCAGCAGTACCGGGACCATCGGCGGCTACACCTTC.

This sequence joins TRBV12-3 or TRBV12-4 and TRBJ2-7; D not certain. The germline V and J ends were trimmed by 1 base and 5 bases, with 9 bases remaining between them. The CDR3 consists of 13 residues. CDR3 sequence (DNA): TGTGCCAGCAGTTTAGTGGCCCTGGACGAGCAGTACTTC. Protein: CASSLVALDEQYF.

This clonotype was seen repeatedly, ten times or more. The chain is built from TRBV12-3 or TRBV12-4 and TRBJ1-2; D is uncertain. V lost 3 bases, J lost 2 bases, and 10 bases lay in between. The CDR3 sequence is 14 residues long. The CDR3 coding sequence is TGTGCCAGCAGTTTCCTCAGCCCCAACTATGGCTACACCTTC. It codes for CASSFLSPNYGYTF.

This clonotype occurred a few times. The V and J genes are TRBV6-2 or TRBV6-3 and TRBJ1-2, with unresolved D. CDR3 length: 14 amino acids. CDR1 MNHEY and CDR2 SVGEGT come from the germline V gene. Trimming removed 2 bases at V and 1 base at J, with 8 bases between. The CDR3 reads CASSYSFVNYGYTF. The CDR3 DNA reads TGTGCCAGCAGTTACAGTTTCGTTAACTATGGCTACACCTTC.

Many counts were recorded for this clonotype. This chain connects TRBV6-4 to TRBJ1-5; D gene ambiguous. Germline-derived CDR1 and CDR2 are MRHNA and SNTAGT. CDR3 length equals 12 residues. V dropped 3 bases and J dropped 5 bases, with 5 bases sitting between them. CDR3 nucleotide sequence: TGTGCCAGCAGTGAAGGGCATCAGCCCCAGCATTTT. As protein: CASSEGHQPQHF.

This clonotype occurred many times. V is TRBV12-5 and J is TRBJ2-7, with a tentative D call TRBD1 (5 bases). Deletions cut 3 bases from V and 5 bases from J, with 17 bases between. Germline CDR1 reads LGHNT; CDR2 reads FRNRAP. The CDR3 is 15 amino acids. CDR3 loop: CASGLQYYRCHEQYF. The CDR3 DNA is TGTGCTAGTGGTTTACAGTACTACAGGTGTCACGAGCAGTACTTC.

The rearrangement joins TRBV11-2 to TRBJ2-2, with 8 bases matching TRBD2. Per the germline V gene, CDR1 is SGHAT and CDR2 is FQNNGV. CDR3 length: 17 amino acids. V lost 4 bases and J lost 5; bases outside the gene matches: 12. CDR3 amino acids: CASSSPAGGRNTGELFF. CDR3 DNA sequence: TGTGCCAGCAGCTCCCCTGCGGGAGGACGGAATACCGGGGAGCTGTTTTTT. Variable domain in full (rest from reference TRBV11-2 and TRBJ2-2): EAGVAQSPRYKIIEKRQSVAFWCNPISGHATLYWYQQILGQGPKLLIQFQNNGVVDDSQLPKDRFSAERLKGVDSTLKIQPAKLEDSAVYLCASSSPAGGRNTGELFFGEGSRLTVL.

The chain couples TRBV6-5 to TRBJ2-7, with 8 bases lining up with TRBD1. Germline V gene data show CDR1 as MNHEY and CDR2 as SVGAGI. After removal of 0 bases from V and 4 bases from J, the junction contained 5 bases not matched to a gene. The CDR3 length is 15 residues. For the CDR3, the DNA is TGTGCCAGCAGTTACTCGGGGGACAGGCCGTACGAGCAGTACTTC. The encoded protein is CASSYSGDRPYEQYF.

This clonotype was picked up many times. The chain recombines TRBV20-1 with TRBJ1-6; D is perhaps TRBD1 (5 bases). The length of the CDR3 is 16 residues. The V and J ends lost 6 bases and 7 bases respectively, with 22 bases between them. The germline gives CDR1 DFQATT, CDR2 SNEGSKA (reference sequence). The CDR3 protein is CSASRGGLPENSPLHF. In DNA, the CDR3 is TGCAGTGCCAGCCGTGGGGGGTTACCGGAGAATTCACCCCTCCACTTT.

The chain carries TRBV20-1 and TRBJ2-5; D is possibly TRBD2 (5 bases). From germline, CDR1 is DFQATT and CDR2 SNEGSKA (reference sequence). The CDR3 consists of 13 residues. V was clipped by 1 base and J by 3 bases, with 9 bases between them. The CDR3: CSARGLSEETQYF. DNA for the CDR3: TGCAGTGCTAGAGGACTAAGCGAAGAGACCCAGTACTTC.

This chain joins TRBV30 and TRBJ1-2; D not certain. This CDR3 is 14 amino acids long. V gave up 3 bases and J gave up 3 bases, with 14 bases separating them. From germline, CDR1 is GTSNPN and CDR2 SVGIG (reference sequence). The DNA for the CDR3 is TGTGCCTGGAGGTCCCTGGCAGTTCACTATGGCTACACCTTC. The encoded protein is CAWRSLAVHYGYTF.

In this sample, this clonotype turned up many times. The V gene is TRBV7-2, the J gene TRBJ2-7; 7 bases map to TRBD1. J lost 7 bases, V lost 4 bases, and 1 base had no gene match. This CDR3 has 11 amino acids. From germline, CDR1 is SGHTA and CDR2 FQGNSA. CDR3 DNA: TGTGCCAGCAGCTCCAGGGGGGAGCAGTACTTC. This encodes CASSSRGEQYF.

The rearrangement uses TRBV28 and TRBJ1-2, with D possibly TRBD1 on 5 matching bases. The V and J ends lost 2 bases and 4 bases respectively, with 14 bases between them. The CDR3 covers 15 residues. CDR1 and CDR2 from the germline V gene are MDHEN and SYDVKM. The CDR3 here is CASSLLQGLGYGYTF. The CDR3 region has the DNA TGTGCCAGCAGTTTACTTCAGGGCTTAGGCTATGGCTACACCTTC.

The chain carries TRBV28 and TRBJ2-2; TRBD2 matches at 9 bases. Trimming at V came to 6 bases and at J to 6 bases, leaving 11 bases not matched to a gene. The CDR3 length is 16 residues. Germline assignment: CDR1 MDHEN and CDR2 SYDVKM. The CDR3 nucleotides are TGTGCCAGCAGGCCCTCAAGCGGGAGGAGGGCCGGGGAGCTGTTTTTT. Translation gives CASRPSSGRRAGELFF.

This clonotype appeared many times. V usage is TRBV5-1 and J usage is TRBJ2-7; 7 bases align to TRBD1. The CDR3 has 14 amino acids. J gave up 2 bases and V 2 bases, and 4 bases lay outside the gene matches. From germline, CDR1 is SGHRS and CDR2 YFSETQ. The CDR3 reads CASSLIDRAYEQYF. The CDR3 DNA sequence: TGCGCCAGCAGCTTAATAGACAGGGCCTACGAGCAGTACTTC.

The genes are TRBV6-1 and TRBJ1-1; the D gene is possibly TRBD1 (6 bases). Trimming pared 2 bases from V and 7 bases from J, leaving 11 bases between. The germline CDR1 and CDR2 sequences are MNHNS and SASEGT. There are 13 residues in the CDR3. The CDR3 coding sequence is TGTGCCAGCAGTGAACTCAAACAGGGTGAAGCTTTCTTT. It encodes CASSELKQGEAFF.

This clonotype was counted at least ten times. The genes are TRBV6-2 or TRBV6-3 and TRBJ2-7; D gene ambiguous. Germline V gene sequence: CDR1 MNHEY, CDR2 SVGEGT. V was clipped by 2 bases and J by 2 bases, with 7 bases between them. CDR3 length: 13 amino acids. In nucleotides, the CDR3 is TGTGCCAGCAGTTACAGTCCGGCCTACGAGCAGTACTTC. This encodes CASSYSPAYEQYF.

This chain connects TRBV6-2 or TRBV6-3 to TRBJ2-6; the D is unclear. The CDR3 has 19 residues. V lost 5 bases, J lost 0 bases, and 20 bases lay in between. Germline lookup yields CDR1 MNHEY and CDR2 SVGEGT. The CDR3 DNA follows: TGTGCCAGCAGTCAACCAGAGTCCCAGGCTTACTCTGGGGCCAACGTCCTGACTTTC. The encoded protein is CASSQPESQAYSGANVLTF.

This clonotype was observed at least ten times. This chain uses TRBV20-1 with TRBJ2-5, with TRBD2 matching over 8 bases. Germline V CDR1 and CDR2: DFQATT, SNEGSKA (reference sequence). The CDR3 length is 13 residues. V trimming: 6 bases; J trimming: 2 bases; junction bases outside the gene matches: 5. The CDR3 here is CSAVAGLQETQYF. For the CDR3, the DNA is TGCAGTGCCGTAGCGGGACTACAAGAGACCCAGTACTTC.

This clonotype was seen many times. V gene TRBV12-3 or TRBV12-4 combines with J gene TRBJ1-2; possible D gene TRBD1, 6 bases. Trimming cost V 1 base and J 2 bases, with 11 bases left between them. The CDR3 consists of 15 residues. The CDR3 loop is CASSLGGAGNYGYTF. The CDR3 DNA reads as TGTGCCAGCAGTTTAGGGGGGGCGGGGAACTATGGCTACACCTTC.

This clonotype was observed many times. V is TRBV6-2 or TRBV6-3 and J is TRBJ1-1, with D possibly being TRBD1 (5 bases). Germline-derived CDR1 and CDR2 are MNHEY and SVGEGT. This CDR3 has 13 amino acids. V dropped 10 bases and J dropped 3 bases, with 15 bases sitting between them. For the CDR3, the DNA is TGTGCCACCTCGGACAAGATATACACTGAAGCTTTCTTT. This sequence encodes CATSDKIYTEAFF.

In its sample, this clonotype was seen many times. The CDR3 DNA reads as TGCAGCGTTGAACTGCTCTGGACAGGGGGCGAGGAGACCCAGTACTTC. Protein: CSVELLWTGGEETQYF. The chain is built from TRBV29-1 and TRBJ2-5; TRBD1 matches 11 bases. The J segment lost 5 bases and the V segment lost 2 bases, leaving 10 bases of the junction unmatched. CDR3 size: 16 residues. Germline CDR1 reads SQVTM; CDR2 reads ANQGSEA.

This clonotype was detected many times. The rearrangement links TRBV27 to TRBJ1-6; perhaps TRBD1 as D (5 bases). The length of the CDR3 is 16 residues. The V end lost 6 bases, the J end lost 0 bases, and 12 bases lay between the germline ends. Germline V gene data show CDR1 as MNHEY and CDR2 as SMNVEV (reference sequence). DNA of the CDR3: TGTGCCAGCAGATTGACAGCAACCTCCTATAATTCACCCCTCCACTTT. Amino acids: CASRLTATSYNSPLHF.

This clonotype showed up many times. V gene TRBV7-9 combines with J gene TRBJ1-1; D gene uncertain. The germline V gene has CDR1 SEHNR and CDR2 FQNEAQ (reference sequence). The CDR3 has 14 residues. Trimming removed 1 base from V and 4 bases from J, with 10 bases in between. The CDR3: CASSLELTVTEAFF. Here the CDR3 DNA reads TGTGCCAGCAGCTTAGAACTGACGGTCACTGAAGCTTTCTTT.

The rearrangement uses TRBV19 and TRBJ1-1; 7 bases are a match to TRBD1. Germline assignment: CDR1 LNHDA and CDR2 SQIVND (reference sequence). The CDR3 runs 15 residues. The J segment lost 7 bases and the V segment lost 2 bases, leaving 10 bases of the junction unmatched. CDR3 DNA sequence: TGTGCCAGTAGTATACCGGCGACAGGGCAGGATGAAGCTTTCTTT. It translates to CASSIPATGQDEAFF.

Here the CDR3 DNA reads TGCGCCAGCAGCCAAGATCAGGGGCGACAGCCCCAGCATTTT. Protein: CASSQDQGRQPQHF. This rearrangement joins TRBV4-1 to TRBJ1-5; D is perhaps TRBD1 (6 bases). In germline, CDR1 is MGHRA, CDR2 YSYEKL. The CDR3 is 14 residues long. V shed 0 bases and J shed 7 bases, with 10 bases lying between them.